Below, 28 T cell receptor beta chains from the same sample are listed, as sequenced in a study of human T cells and chemical hapten exposure. Described time point: pre-sensitization, week 0. Treatment defined: therapeutic diphenylcyclopropenone sensitization with weekly scalp DPC. TCRdb reprocessed the RACE reads via MiXCR and lists one record per CDR3 protein. This sample yields under 110,000 distinct CDR3 sequences, of which approximately 12% are seen a single time; roughly 1.6% belongs to the top ten. Sequenced here: whole blood, sampled in connection with sensitization to the hapten diphenylcyclopropenone (DPC). The receptors were sampled from a woman aged 45-65 years with alopecia areata. Some clones in this sample may be carry-over from other donors' samples.

The chain links TRBV18 to TRBJ1-6, with a possible D match to TRBD1 (6 bases). The CDR3 spans 13 residues. Germline V lookup: CDR1 KGHSH, CDR2 LQKENI. V lost 6 bases to trimming and J lost 8 bases, with 11 bases between them. The CDR3 nucleotides are TGTGCCAGCTCGCCAAGACAGGATTCACCCCTCCACTTT. Its protein is CASSPRQDSPLHF.

This clonotype appeared a few times. J is TRBJ2-1 and V is TRBV18, with 9 bases matching TRBD1. The CDR3 sequence is 21 residues long. The trim removed 3 bases at V and 0 bases at J, leaving 18 bases unmatched. CDR1 is KGHSH, CDR2 LQKENI, per germline. The chain's CDR3 is CASSPRASPTQGASSYNEQFF. The CDR3 coding sequence is TGTGCCAGCTCACCCCGAGCTTCACCCACACAGGGGGCAAGCTCCTACAATGAGCAGTTCTTC.

This clonotype was seen at least ten times. This rearrangement joins TRBV6-2 or TRBV6-3 to TRBJ1-1; 7 bases agree with TRBD1. The CDR3 consists of 14 residues. Germline CDR1 and CDR2: MNHEY and SVGEGT. V lost 5 bases and J lost 0; bases outside the gene matches: 3. CDR3 loop: CASSRTGVNTEAFF. The CDR3 DNA reads TGTGCCAGCAGTAGGACAGGAGTGAACACTGAAGCTTTCTTT.

This clonotype was recorded many times. The chain uses TRBV6-5 and TRBJ1-5; D is ambiguous. V was trimmed by 2 bases and J by 5 bases, leaving 10 bases between them. Per germline, CDR1 MNHEY and CDR2 SVGAGI. The CDR3 contains 14 residues. Here the CDR3 reads CASSYGEDHQPQHF. As DNA, the CDR3 is TGTGCCAGCAGTTACGGGGAGGACCATCAGCCCCAGCATTTT.

The chain is built from TRBV5-1 and TRBJ2-7; TRBD2 might be the D (6 bases). The CDR3 is made up of 16 amino acids. The V and J ends lost 3 bases and 1 base respectively, with 17 bases between them. Germline values: CDR1 SGHRS, CDR2 YFSETQ. This CDR3 reads CASSSNFGGLSYEQYF. In DNA, the CDR3 is TGCGCCAGCAGCTCTAACTTTGGGGGGTTATCCTACGAGCAGTACTTC.

V gene TRBV28 combines with J gene TRBJ2-3, with a tentative D call TRBD2 (6 bases). Trimming took off 10 bases at V and 4 bases at J, with 9 bases between the two ends. This CDR3 is 11 amino acids long. Germline V gene lookup returns CDR1 MDHEN and CDR2 SYDVKM. CDR3 DNA: TGTGCCACCGGGACTCCAGATACGCAGTATTTT. Residues: CATGTPDTQYF. The whole variable domain, filled in from reference TRBV28 and TRBJ2-3, reads DVKVTQSSRYLVKRTGEKVFLECVQDMDHENMFWYRQDPGLGLRLIYFSYDVKMKEKGDIPEGYSVSREKKERFSLILESASTNQTSMYLCATGTPDTQYFGPGTRLTVL.

The table lists this clonotype with many counts. This chain uses TRBV24-1 with TRBJ2-5, with TRBD2 matching over 7 bases. CDR3 length: 16 residues. From germline, CDR1 is KGHDR and CDR2 SFDVKD. The V and J ends lost 3 bases and 1 base, in that order; junction bases with no gene match: 7. Here the CDR3 DNA reads TGTGCCACCAGTGATGGGGGTAGCGGGTTCCAAGAGACCCAGTACTTC. This gives the protein CATSDGGSGFQETQYF.

V is TRBV3-1 and J is TRBJ2-2; no firm D call. The V gene's germline CDR1 is LGHDT and CDR2 YNNKEL (reference sequence). The ends were cut back, 6 bases at V and 6 bases at J, with 14 bases in the middle. This CDR3 contains 14 residues. The CDR3 nucleotides are TGTGCCAGCAGTCTGGGGAAGTACCCCGGGGAGCTGTTTTTT. This codes for CASSLGKYPGELFF.

This chain links TRBV28 with TRBJ2-1; D uncertain. Per germline, CDR1 MDHEN and CDR2 SYDVKM. CDR3 size: 12 residues. V lost 4 bases, J lost 12 bases, and 13 bases lay in between. CDR3 sequence reads: CASSSIRAMQFF. Written as DNA, the CDR3 is TGTGCCAGCAGTTCCATAAGGGCCATGCAGTTCTTC.

This clonotype was detected only a few times. The J gene is TRBJ1-2, the V gene TRBV3-1, with D maybe TRBD1 (5 bases). Between the trimmed V and J ends, which lost 2 bases and 4 bases, there was a span of 8 bases. There are 13 residues in the CDR3. CDR1 and CDR2 from the germline V gene are LGHDT and YNNKEL (reference sequence). The CDR3 sequence is CASSQTGLYGYTF. CDR3 in DNA: TGTGCCAGCAGCCAAACAGGCCTCTATGGCTACACCTTC.

Many counts were recorded for this clonotype. The chain couples TRBV5-5 to TRBJ1-3; no firm D call. Per germline, CDR1 SGHKS and CDR2 YYEKEE (reference sequence). The CDR3 covers 17 residues. The V gene lost 7 bases and the J gene lost 0 bases, with 20 bases spanning the gap. This CDR3 reads CASAIVARTDSGNTIYF. The CDR3 bases are TGTGCCAGCGCGATAGTGGCGAGGACGGACTCTGGAAACACCATATATTTT.

This clonotype was seen only a few times. The gene calls are TRBV2 and TRBJ1-5; perhaps TRBD1 as D (6 bases). Germline CDR1 SNHLY, CDR2 FYNNEI. The CDR3 sequence is 15 residues long. Trimming left V 6 bases short and J 4 bases short, with 16 bases between. For the CDR3, the DNA is TGTGCCAGCAGAGATAGCGGGACACCAAATCAGCCCCAGCATTTT. Its protein is CASRDSGTPNQPQHF.

This clonotype was picked up a small number of times. CDR3 nucleotides: TGTGCCAGCACCTTTAGCGGGGGTCAAGAGACCCAGTACTTC. It translates to CASTFSGGQETQYF. The chain carries TRBV6-5 and TRBJ2-5, with 9 bases identical to TRBD2. Germline V gives CDR1 MNHEY, CDR2 SVGAGI. CDR3 length equals 14 residues. V gave up 7 bases and J gave up 2 bases; unmatched junction bases: 5.

The chain carries TRBV4-1 and TRBJ2-1, with a possible D match to TRBD2 (6 bases). CDR1 and CDR2 from the germline V gene are MGHRA and YSYEKL. This CDR3 is built from 14 residues. V lost 3 bases and J 3 bases, leaving 9 bases between the germline ends. CDR3 coding DNA: TGCGCCAGCAGCCACCGGACTATCTACAATGAGCAGTTCTTC. It is translated as CASSHRTIYNEQFF.

V gene TRBV7-2 combines with J gene TRBJ2-6; D possibly corresponds to TRBD1 (6 bases). Trimming stripped 9 bases from V and 0 bases from J, with 21 bases between. CDR1 and CDR2 from the germline V gene are SGHTA and FQGNSA. The CDR3 contains 18 residues. The CDR3 protein is CASVRGRADLSGANVLTF. The CDR3 bases are TGTGCCAGTGTCAGGGGCAGAGCCGACCTCTCTGGGGCCAACGTCCTGACTTTC.

The V call is TRBV6-2 or TRBV6-3, the J call TRBJ2-7, with a weak D call TRBD1 (5 bases). This CDR3 is built from 11 residues. Germline CDR1 reads MNHEY; CDR2 reads SVGEGT. V lost 6 bases to trimming and J lost 9 bases, with 12 bases between them. The CDR3 DNA follows: TGTGCCAGCAGGCAGGGTATCGGGCAGTACTTC. Protein product: CASRQGIGQYF.

The J gene is TRBJ1-1, the V gene TRBV10-3; no firm D call. The CDR3 totals 15 residues. Germline V CDR1 and CDR2: ENHRY, SYGVKD. V lost 0 bases and J lost 1, with 9 bases in between. The CDR3 spells CAISESAGKNTEAFF. The CDR3 bases are TGTGCCATCAGTGAGTCGGCAGGAAAGAACACTGAAGCTTTCTTT.

In this sample, this clonotype turned up a few times. The chain couples TRBV18 to TRBJ1-1; TRBD1 matches at 7 bases. The germline CDR1 and CDR2 sequences are KGHSH and LQKENI. The CDR3 is 12 residues long. The ends lost 5 bases at V and 7 bases at J; junction bases unmatched: 4. Here the CDR3 DNA reads TGTGCCAGCTCATCTGGACAGGATGAAGCTTTCTTT. This gives the protein CASSSGQDEAFF.

This clonotype appeared a few times. CDR3 in DNA: TGTGCCAGTAGTATAGCCCCACAGGGATTCTACGAGCAGTACTTC. Translated: CASSIAPQGFYEQYF. This sequence joins TRBV19 and TRBJ2-7; possibly TRBD1 for D (6 bases). The germline CDR1 and CDR2 sequences are LNHDA and SQIVND (reference sequence). This CDR3 spans 15 amino acids. Deletions cut 1 base from V and 3 bases from J, with 13 bases between.

The CDR3 sequence: CASSLEGEETQYF. The CDR3 DNA sequence: TGCGCCAGCAGCTTGGAAGGGGAAGAGACCCAGTACTTC. V usage is TRBV5-1 and J usage is TRBJ2-5; tentative D call: TRBD1 (5 bases). The germline CDR1 and CDR2 sequences are SGHRS and YFSETQ. The CDR3 covers 13 residues. Trimming took 0 bases from V and 3 from J, leaving 6 bases between them.

The sample holds many counts of this clonotype. The chain is built from TRBV4-1 and TRBJ2-3; tentative D call: TRBD2 (6 bases). The CDR3 is made up of 18 amino acids. The germline gives CDR1 MGHRA, CDR2 YSYEKL. V gave up 2 bases and J gave up 5 bases, with 23 bases separating them. CDR3 residues: CASSQLGLGGQGGDTQYF. The CDR3 coding sequence is TGCGCCAGCAGCCAATTGGGGCTTGGAGGGCAGGGAGGAGATACGCAGTATTTT.

The chain links TRBV20-1 to TRBJ2-6; 14 nucleotides align to TRBD2. Germline CDR1 and CDR2: DFQATT and SNEGSKA (reference sequence). The CDR3 consists of 16 residues. The V and J ends lost 5 bases and 2 bases, in that order; junction bases with no gene match: 2. CDR3 sequence: CSAPGLAGAGANVLTF. The CDR3 DNA sequence: TGCAGTGCTCCGGGACTAGCGGGAGCTGGGGCCAACGTCCTGACTTTC.

This clonotype was seen at least ten times. This chain links TRBV25-1 with TRBJ1-1; D call uncertain. Germline CDR1 MGHDK, CDR2 SYGVNS. V was cut by 3 bases and J by 6 bases, with 14 bases left in between. This CDR3 spans 14 amino acids. The CDR3 loop reads CASSEKGVRAEAFF. The CDR3 bases are TGTGCCAGCAGTGAGAAGGGAGTTAGAGCTGAAGCTTTCTTT. Full variable domain (missing parts from reference TRBV25-1 and TRBJ1-1): EADIYQTPRYLVIGTGKKITLECSQTMGHDKMYWYQQDPGMELHLIHYSYGVNSTEKGDLSSESTVSRIRTEHFPLTLESARPSHTSQYLCASSEKGVRAEAFFGQGTRLTVV.

In this sample, this clonotype turned up a few times. This chain uses TRBV28 with TRBJ2-7; TRBD1 aligns across 12 bases. Germline trimming cut 4 bases from V and 7 bases from J; bases unmatched to any gene: 5. The CDR3 totals 14 residues. Germline CDR1 and CDR2: MDHEN and SYDVKM. This CDR3 reads CASSSGQGADEQYF. The CDR3, as DNA: TGTGCCAGCAGTTCGGGACAGGGGGCTGATGAGCAGTACTTC.

The sample holds many counts of this clonotype. The V call is TRBV3-1, the J call TRBJ2-2; TRBD2 matches at 10 bases. Per germline, CDR1 LGHDT and CDR2 YNNKEL (reference sequence). The length of the CDR3 is 18 residues. V gave up 2 bases and J gave up 7 bases; unmatched junction bases: 13. CDR3 loop: CASSQIGRLAGPVGELFF. The CDR3 DNA reads TGTGCCAGCAGCCAAATAGGCAGACTAGCGGGCCCCGTCGGGGAGCTGTTTTTT.

This chain uses TRBV5-1 with TRBJ2-1, with 10 bases identical to TRBD2. The CDR3 extends over 16 amino acids. Germline lookup yields CDR1 SGHRS and CDR2 YFSETQ. With V trimmed by 6 bases and J by 10 bases, 16 bases remained unmatched. CDR3 DNA sequence: TGCGCCAGCACTCCGAGCGGCCTAGCGGGGGCTAGGGAGCAGTTCTTC. Protein product: CASTPSGLAGAREQFF.

In this sample, this clonotype turned up many times. V gene TRBV5-5 combines with J gene TRBJ1-2; 9 nucleotides match TRBD1. This CDR3 spans 16 amino acids. The V and J ends lost 0 bases and 4 bases, in that order; junction bases with no gene match: 7. Germline CDR1 and CDR2: SGHKS and YYEKEE (reference sequence). CDR3 sequence (DNA): TGTGCCAGCAGCTTGGCTCCAGACAGGGGGTCCTATGGCTACACCTTC. Translated, it gives CASSLAPDRGSYGYTF.

This clonotype was detected ten times or more. CDR3 sequence (DNA): TGTGCCAGCAGCTTACCCGCGACAGGGAAGGATGGCTACACCTTC. This sequence encodes CASSLPATGKDGYTF. The chain recombines TRBV7-9 with TRBJ1-2, with TRBD1 matching over 7 bases. CDR3 length: 15 amino acids. The V gene end was trimmed by 2 bases and the J gene end by 6 bases; junction bases not matched to a gene: 9. From germline, CDR1 is SEHNR and CDR2 FQNEAQ (reference sequence).